This record covers a single TCR beta chain. This record comes from a study of cytomegalovirus exposure and HLA in healthy donors. Use of 60 Vbeta and 13 Jbeta primers characterized the PCR. The assay was immunoSEQ multiplex PCR, and TCRdb's table has in-frame clones only and misses some. The table records around 180,000 clones, 75% to 85% of them present only once. Germline assignment: CDR1 MDHEN and CDR2 SYDVKM. The J segment lost 7 bases and the V segment lost 2 bases, leaving 6 bases of the junction unmatched. This CDR3 has 14 amino acids. The gene calls are TRBV28 and TRBJ1-1; 8 bases are a match to TRBD1. The sample taken for sequencing was PBMCs. The TCR was taken from a young woman in good health and CMV-seropositive. CDR3 sequence: CASSLPNRGGEAFF. CDR3 in DNA: TGTGCCAGCAGTTTACCTAACAGGGGGGGTGAAGCTTTCTTT.